The 29 T cell receptor beta chains below come from one sample, sequenced in a study of T cell responses to AZD1222 COVID-19 vaccine. Only in-frame clones appear in the TCRdb table, and some are missing; sequencing was by immunoSEQ multiplex PCR. The table has roughly 120,000 clones, 91% seen once; the top ten hold 2.8%. The specimen comprised peripheral blood, sampled on day 0 of AZD1222 vaccination. The source of these receptors is an adult in good health.

The rearrangement links TRBV2 to TRBJ1-6; perhaps TRBD1 as D (6 bases). The CDR3 has 14 residues. Trimming took 6 bases from V and 8 from J, leaving 14 bases between them. The germline V gene encodes CDR1 SNHLY and CDR2 FYNNEI. CDR3 bases: TGTGCCAGCAGGACGGACAGATCACATTCACCCCTCCACTTT. It codes for CASRTDRSHSPLHF.

V is TRBV5-4 and J is TRBJ1-6; tentative D call: TRBD1 (5 bases). This CDR3 is built from 16 residues. CDR1 and CDR2 from the germline V gene are SGHNT and YYREEE (reference sequence). The germline V and J ends were trimmed by 4 bases and 6 bases, with 17 bases remaining between them. This CDR3 reads CASSPGTGRSNSPLHF. As DNA, the CDR3 is TGTGCCAGCAGCCCTGGAACGGGACGGAGTAATTCACCCCTCCACTTT.

The genes are TRBV7-9 and TRBJ1-1; D gene uncertain. From germline, CDR1 is SEHNR and CDR2 FQNEAQ (reference sequence). The V end was cut by 8 bases, the J end by 1 base, with 11 bases between. The CDR3 extends over 13 amino acids. This CDR3 is CASRHPENTEAFF. The CDR3 DNA sequence: TGTGCCAGCCGACACCCCGAGAACACTGAAGCTTTCTTT.

Here the CDR3 reads CASSVLQGRDQPQHF. The DNA for the CDR3 is TGTGCCAGCTCAGTTCTACAGGGGAGGGATCAGCCCCAGCATTTT. The chain has TRBV18 and TRBJ1-5; 7 positions match TRBD1. J was trimmed by 5 bases and V by 5 bases; bases with no gene match: 9. The CDR3 runs 15 residues. CDR1 and CDR2 from the germline V gene are KGHSH and LQKENI.

The J gene is TRBJ1-6, the V gene TRBV6-1; unclear D gene. The CDR3 has 15 residues. Germline CDR1 is MNHNS and CDR2 is SASEGT. Trimming removed 2 bases from V and 7 bases from J, with 12 bases in between. The CDR3 reads CASSETMAVNSPLHF. CDR3 nucleotides: TGTGCCAGCAGTGAAACGATGGCAGTAAATTCACCCCTCCACTTT.

The genes are TRBV7-9 and TRBJ2-7; D uncertain. Germline V gives CDR1 SEHNR, CDR2 FQNEAQ (reference sequence). Between the trimmed V and J ends, which lost 5 bases and 0 bases, there was a span of 8 bases. The CDR3 is made up of 13 amino acids. CDR3 DNA sequence: TGTGCCAGCAGCCCCATAAGCTCCTACGAGCAGTACTTC. Translation gives CASSPISSYEQYF.

This chain's CDR3 is CASSQTAREGSPLHF. CDR3 nucleotides: TGTGCCAGCAGCCAAACCGCCAGGGAAGGGTCACCCCTCCACTTT. The genes are TRBV4-2 and TRBJ1-6; D perhaps matches TRBD1 (5 bases). Germline V gene data show CDR1 as LGHNA and CDR2 as YNFKEQ. There are 15 residues in the CDR3. V lost 2 bases, J lost 10 bases, and 15 bases lay in between.

The sample holds a few counts of this clone. The chain recombines TRBV6-5 with TRBJ1-1; D is possibly TRBD1 (5 bases). This CDR3 spans 13 amino acids. V was trimmed by 9 bases and J by 11 bases, leaving 22 bases between them. Germline values: CDR1 MNHEY, CDR2 SVGAGI. The CDR3 protein is CASGFRDLSDAFF. The CDR3 DNA is TGTGCCAGTGGTTTCCGGGACCTCTCCGATGCTTTCTTT.

The rearrangement joins TRBV29-1 to TRBJ1-1; D ambiguous. This CDR3 has 12 residues. The V gene's germline CDR1 is SQVTM and CDR2 ANQGSEA. V shed 7 bases and J shed 4 bases, with 13 bases lying between them. The CDR3 region is CSAAGSRTEAFF. As DNA, the CDR3 is TGCAGCGCTGCCGGGTCGCGCACTGAAGCTTTCTTT. The variable domain in full, completed from reference TRBV29-1 and TRBJ1-1, reads SAVISQKPSRDICQRGTSLTIQCQVDSQVTMMFWYRQQPGQSLTLIATANQGSEATYESGFVIDKFPISRPNLTFSTLTVSNMSPEDSSIYLCSAAGSRTEAFFGQGTRLTVV.

The chain joins TRBV6-5 to TRBJ2-7, with no clear D. The germline V gene encodes CDR1 MNHEY and CDR2 SVGAGI. Trimming left V 5 bases short and J 0 bases short, with 8 bases between. The CDR3 runs to 13 residues. The DNA for the CDR3 is TGTGCCAGCAGTCCCCGGCCCTCCTACGAGCAGTACTTC. This gives the protein CASSPRPSYEQYF.

V and J are TRBV5-1 and TRBJ2-3; no clear D. This CDR3 contains 12 residues. Germline-derived CDR1 and CDR2 are SGHRS and YFSETQ. Trimming removed 0 bases at V and 4 bases at J, with 3 bases between. The CDR3 here is CASSLVADTQYF. The CDR3 DNA reads TGCGCCAGCAGCTTGGTCGCAGATACGCAGTATTTT.

This CDR3 is CASSPRQGAHSNYGYTF. The CDR3 DNA reads as TGTGCCAGCAGCCCGAGACAGGGGGCGCATAGTAACTATGGCTACACCTTC. V and J are TRBV3-1 (or the pseudogene TRBV3-2) and TRBJ1-2; 10 bases match TRBD1. Losses at the gene ends were 4 bases for V and 1 base for J; bases not matched to a gene: 9. The CDR3 totals 17 residues. Looked up from germline, CDR1 is LGHDT and CDR2 is YNNKEL (reference sequence).

This rearrangement joins TRBV6-5 to TRBJ2-2, with no clear D. The CDR3 runs 13 residues. V lost 5 bases to trimming and J lost 5 bases, with 9 bases between them. Germline V gives CDR1 MNHEY, CDR2 SVGAGI. CDR3 in DNA: TGTGCCAGCAGTCTATCGTGGACCGGGGAGCTGTTTTTT. Translated: CASSLSWTGELFF.

The rearrangement joins TRBV5-6 to TRBJ2-1, with TRBD2 matching 11 bases. The CDR3 has 13 amino acids. CDR1 SGHDT and CDR2 YYEEEE come from the germline V gene. Trimming took 2 bases from V and 15 from J; bases not matched to a gene: 7. CDR3 amino acids: CASSFIAGGPMFF. The CDR3 DNA is TGTGCCAGCAGCTTTATAGCGGGAGGGCCAATGTTCTTC.

The rearrangement uses TRBV9 and TRBJ1-1; D is unclear. Trimming shortened V by 0 bases and J by 3 bases, and 6 bases separated the two germline ends. From germline, CDR1 is SGDLS and CDR2 YYNGEE. This CDR3 has 13 residues. The CDR3 DNA sequence: TGTGCCAGCAGCGTAGAGGGTTACACTGAAGCTTTCTTT. Translation: CASSVEGYTEAFF.

J is TRBJ1-1 and V is TRBV29-1, with 9 bases matching TRBD1. The CDR3 spans 15 residues. In germline, CDR1 is SQVTM, CDR2 ANQGSEA. The ends lost 0 bases at V and 1 base at J; junction bases unmatched: 3. DNA for the CDR3: TGCAGCGTTGAAGATGTGGGACAGGGGAACACTGAAGCTTTCTTT. Protein sequence: CSVEDVGQGNTEAFF.

This clone was observed once. The J gene is TRBJ1-4, the V gene TRBV19; D ambiguous. The CDR3 is 15 residues long. V lost 3 bases, J lost 2 bases, and 10 bases lay in between. Germline CDR1 LNHDA, CDR2 SQIVND (reference sequence). The CDR3 DNA reads as TGTGCCAGTAGTATCCCGCACAGCACTAATGAAAAACTGTTTTTT. Its protein product is CASSIPHSTNEKLFF. The full variable domain, in which reference TRBV19 and TRBJ1-4 provide the parts outside the CDR3, is DGGITQSPKYLFRKEGQNVTLSCEQNLNHDAMYWYRQDPGQGLRLIYYSQIVNDFQKGDIAEGYSVSREKKESFPLTVTSAQKNPTAFYLCASSIPHSTNEKLFFGSGTQLSVL.

The chain carries TRBV27 and TRBJ1-1; 7 positions match TRBD1. Germline CDR1 reads MNHEY; CDR2 reads SMNVEV (reference sequence). The CDR3 has 17 amino acids. Unmatched junction bases numbered 12, after V lost 5 bases and J lost 0 bases. Written as DNA, the CDR3 is TGTGCCAGCAGTCCAAGACGACAGGGTCTTATGAACACTGAAGCTTTCTTT. Its translation is CASSPRRQGLMNTEAFF.

This chain connects TRBV4-1 to TRBJ1-1; perhaps TRBD1 as D (5 bases). The germline CDR1 and CDR2 sequences are MGHRA and YSYEKL. The V end was cut by 4 bases, the J end by 2 bases, with 20 bases between. The length of the CDR3 is 17 residues. The CDR3 nucleotides are TGCGCCAGCAGCCTGGGGCGTTTCGGGGACGTTAACACTGAAGCTTTCTTT. Its translation: CASSLGRFGDVNTEAFF.

The chain recombines TRBV10-3 with TRBJ2-7, with D possibly being TRBD1 (5 bases). In germline, CDR1 is ENHRY, CDR2 SYGVKD. This CDR3 is 11 amino acids long. V lost 4 bases to trimming and J lost 10 bases, with 11 bases between them. CDR3 amino acids: CAISGDGAQYF. The CDR3 region has the DNA TGTGCCATCAGTGGTGATGGGGCACAGTACTTC.

CDR3 DNA sequence: TGCGCCAGCAGAGGACAGCTAGCAACTAATGAAAAACTGTTTTTT. Its protein product is CASRGQLATNEKLFF. This rearrangement joins TRBV5-1 to TRBJ1-4, with TRBD1 as a possible D gene (6 bases). Germline assignment: CDR1 SGHRS and CDR2 YFSETQ. Trimming shortened V by 5 bases and J by 0 bases, and 11 bases separated the two germline ends. This CDR3 comprises 15 residues.

V and J are TRBV29-1 and TRBJ1-1, with D possibly TRBD1 on 5 matching bases. Germline V gives CDR1 SQVTM, CDR2 ANQGSEA. This CDR3 comprises 15 residues. V gave up 4 bases and J gave up 0 bases, with 15 bases separating them. CDR3 sequence (DNA): TGCAGCGTTGGGGGCGGGTGGGCCATGAACACTGAAGCTTTCTTT. Its protein is CSVGGGWAMNTEAFF.

Written as DNA, the CDR3 is TGTGCCAGCAGTTATCCCGGACTAGCGGGGAACACCGGGGAGCTGTTTTTT. Translation: CASSYPGLAGNTGELFF. V is TRBV28 and J is TRBJ2-2, with TRBD2 matching over 11 bases. V lost 4 bases and J lost 1; bases outside the gene matches: 5. Germline V gene sequence: CDR1 MDHEN, CDR2 SYDVKM. The CDR3 contains 17 residues.

On this clone: This same CDR3 is encoded by further DNA sequences in the sample. The chain carries TRBV20-1 and TRBJ1-1; D gene ambiguous. From germline, CDR1 is DFQATT and CDR2 SNEGSKA (reference sequence). V was clipped by 1 base and J by 5 bases, with 5 bases between them. The CDR3 length is 11 residues. The CDR3 sequence: CSARGNTEAFF. CDR3 coding DNA: TGCAGTGCTAGAGGGAATACTGAAGCTTTCTTT.

The gene calls are TRBV9 and TRBJ2-2, with D maybe TRBD2 (6 bases). Germline CDR1 SGDLS, CDR2 YYNGEE. Trimming took off 5 bases at V and 6 bases at J, with 20 bases between the two ends. The CDR3 length is 16 residues. The CDR3 region has the DNA TGTGCCAGCAGTTACTCTAGCAGCGGCGGGGCCGGGGAGCTGTTTTTT. Residues: CASSYSSSGGAGELFF.

The sample holds one count of this clone. This rearrangement joins TRBV7-8 to TRBJ2-5; D tentatively reads TRBD1 or TRBD2 (5 bases each). Germline V CDR1 and CDR2: SGHVS, FQNEAQ. V was pared by 1 base and J by 7 bases, with 13 bases between. The CDR3 loop spans 14 amino acids. CDR3 nucleotides: TGTGCCAGCAGCTTAGAGGGGACCTGGGGGACCCAGTACTTC. This encodes CASSLEGTWGTQYF.

The rearrangement links TRBV3-1 (or the pseudogene TRBV3-2) to TRBJ2-3; 14 nucleotides line up with TRBD2. Germline CDR1 reads LGHDT; CDR2 reads YNNKEL (reference sequence). V lost 4 bases, J lost 7 bases, and 4 bases stayed unmatched. The CDR3 consists of 15 residues. The CDR3 coding sequence is TGTGCCAGCAGCCCCGGACTAGCGGGGGGACATACGCAGTATTTT. It translates to CASSPGLAGGHTQYF.

The chain employs TRBV5-8 and TRBJ1-1; 11 bases match TRBD1. Germline CDR1 is SGHTS and CDR2 is YDEGEE. V lost 4 bases and J lost 4; bases outside the gene matches: 6. The CDR3 runs 15 residues. In DNA, the CDR3 is TGTGCCAGCAGCCTGGCCGGGACAGGGGGCACTGAAGCTTTCTTT. Amino acid sequence: CASSLAGTGGTEAFF.

Concerning this clone: Relative to the germline gene, one junction end is altered; a read error may explain this. Written as DNA, the CDR3 is TGTGCCAGCAGCGAAGGGGGCGACTATGGCTACACCTTC. This encodes CASSEGGDYGYTF. V and J are TRBV6-1 and TRBJ1-2, with TRBD1 matching over 7 bases. This CDR3 has 13 amino acids. Germline V gene data show CDR1 as MNHNS and CDR2 as SASEGT.